These T cell receptor beta chains were read from a single sample in a study of blood T cell repertoires in COVID-19. Sequencing was performed with immunoSEQ multiplex PCR; in TCRdb, only in-frame clones are kept and a portion is missing. The sample has more than 350,000 clones, about 90% seen once. The specimen sequenced was peripheral blood. The source of these receptors is a woman in her 30s with COVID-19, enrolled during active disease. Each CDR3 is given with its conserved first and last residue. Fields, in order: V gene, D gene, J gene, clone size, CDR3 DNA, CDR3 protein. D genes are given only for firm matches. The size of a clone is reported for some rows only, either as once, few or many, or as a class for expanded clones.

TRBV5-1	TRBD2	TRBJ2-7	NA	TGCGCCAGCAGCCAACTAGCGGGGGGGCCGTCCGGCGAGCAGTACTTC	CASSQLAGGPSGEQYF
TRBV6-2/TRBV6-3	NA	TRBJ2-3	NA	TGTGCCAGCAGCCCCGGGAACCCCACAGATACGCAGTATTTT	CASSPGNPTDTQYF
TRBV27	NA	TRBJ1-1	NA	TGTGCCAGCAGAATGGGGCTGAACACTGAAGCTTTCTTT	CASRMGLNTEAFF
TRBV10-3	TRBD2	TRBJ2-1	NA	TGTGCCATCAGTGAGTCGACGGGGGGGCCCTACAATGAGCAGTTCTTC	CAISESTGGPYNEQFF
TRBV18	NA	TRBJ1-2	NA	TGTGCCAGCTCACCAGAGGCGGACACCCGCTATGGCTACACCTTC	CASSPEADTRYGYTF
TRBV7-8	TRBD1	TRBJ1-2	once	TGTGCCAGCAGCGCCGGCCGGGACAGGGGGGTATTACTCTATGGCTACACCTTC	CASSAGRDRGVLLYGYTF
TRBV9	TRBD2	TRBJ2-3	once	TGTGCCAGCAGCGTAGGCGGGAGCTACCCGGATACGCAGTATTTT	CASSVGGSYPDTQYF
TRBV21-1	NA	TRBJ2-5	NA	TGTGCCAGCAGCAGAGGGACAGGGAAAGAGACCCAGTACTTC	CASSRGTGKETQYF
TRBV7-9	TRBD2	TRBJ2-1	NA	TGTGCCAGCAGCCCCCCGGGACTAGCGGGATTCAATGAGCAGTTCTTC	CASSPPGLAGFNEQFF
TRBV7-9	NA	TRBJ1-4	NA	TGTGCCAGCAGCTTAGGAGGGGCAGGGGCAGAGGAAAAACTGTTTTTT	CASSLGGAGAEEKLFF
TRBV19	NA	TRBJ2-7	NA	TGTGCCAGTAGTGACGGGACTGTCACCTACGAGCAGTACTTC	CASSDGTVTYEQYF
TRBV5-1	NA	TRBJ1-4	NA	TGCGCCAGCAGCTTGGACCATCCGGGAAAACTGTTTTTT	CASSLDHPGKLFF
TRBV6-2/TRBV6-3	NA	TRBJ2-7	NA	TGTGCCAGCAGTTACGGTCCTCGAGTCGAGCAGTACTTC	CASSYGPRVEQYF
TRBV18	NA	TRBJ1-6	NA	TGTGCCAGCTCATCTCAGGGCGCGGATTCACCCCTCCACTTT	CASSSQGADSPLHF
TRBV6-2/TRBV6-3	NA	TRBJ2-1	few	TGTGCCAGCAGTCTCATGCGCAATGAGCAGTTCTTC	CASSLMRNEQFF
TRBV7-6	TRBD2	TRBJ2-2	NA	TGTGCCAGCAGTTTGGAGGTAGCGGGGGGGAACACCGGGGAGCTGTTTTTT	CASSLEVAGGNTGELFF